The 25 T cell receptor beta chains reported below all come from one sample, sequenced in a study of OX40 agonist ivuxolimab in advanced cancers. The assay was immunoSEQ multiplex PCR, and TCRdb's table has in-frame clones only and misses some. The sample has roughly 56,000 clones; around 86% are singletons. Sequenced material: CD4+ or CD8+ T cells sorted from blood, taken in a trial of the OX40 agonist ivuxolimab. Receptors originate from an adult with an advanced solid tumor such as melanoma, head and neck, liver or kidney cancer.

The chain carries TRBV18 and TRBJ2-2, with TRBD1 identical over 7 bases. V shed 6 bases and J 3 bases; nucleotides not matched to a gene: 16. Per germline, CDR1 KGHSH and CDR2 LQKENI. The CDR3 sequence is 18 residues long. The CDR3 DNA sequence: TGTGCCAGCTCTCCGCTGGACAGGATACTCTCAGACACCGGGGAGCTGTTTTTT. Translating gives CASSPLDRILSDTGELFF.

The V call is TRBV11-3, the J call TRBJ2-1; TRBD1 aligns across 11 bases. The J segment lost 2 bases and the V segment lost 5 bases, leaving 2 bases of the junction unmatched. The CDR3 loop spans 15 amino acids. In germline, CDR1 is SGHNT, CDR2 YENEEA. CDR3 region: CASSTGQGAYNEQFF. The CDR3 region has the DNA TGTGCCAGCAGCACGGGACAGGGGGCCTACAATGAGCAGTTCTTC.

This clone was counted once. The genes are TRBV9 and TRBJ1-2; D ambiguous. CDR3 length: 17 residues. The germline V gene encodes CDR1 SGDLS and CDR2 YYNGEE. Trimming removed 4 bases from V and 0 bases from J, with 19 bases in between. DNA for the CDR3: TGTGCCAGCAGCCCGGCCGGTGTAGGCAGTTCTAACTATGGCTACACCTTC. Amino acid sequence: CASSPAGVGSSNYGYTF.

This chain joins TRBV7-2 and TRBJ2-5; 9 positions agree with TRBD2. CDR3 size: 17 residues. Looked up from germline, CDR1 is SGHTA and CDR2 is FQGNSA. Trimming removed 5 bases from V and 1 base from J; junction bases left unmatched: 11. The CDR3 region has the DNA TGTGCCAGCAGCCGGGGGGTCCTAGCGGGGACCCAAGAGACCCAGTACTTC. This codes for CASSRGVLAGTQETQYF.

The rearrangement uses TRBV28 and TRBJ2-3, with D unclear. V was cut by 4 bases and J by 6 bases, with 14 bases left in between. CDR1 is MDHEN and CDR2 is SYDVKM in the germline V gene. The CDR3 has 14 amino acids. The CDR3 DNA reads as TGTGCCAGCAGTTCGGACCCGAGGTCCGATACGCAGTATTTT. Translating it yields CASSSDPRSDTQYF.

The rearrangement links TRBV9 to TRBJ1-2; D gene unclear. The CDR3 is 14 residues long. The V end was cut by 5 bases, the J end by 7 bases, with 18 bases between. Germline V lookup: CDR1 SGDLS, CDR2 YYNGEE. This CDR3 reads CASSTDWEAGGYTF. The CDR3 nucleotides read TGTGCCAGCAGTACTGACTGGGAGGCTGGTGGCTACACCTTC. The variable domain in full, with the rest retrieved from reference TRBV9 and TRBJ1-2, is DSGVTQTPKHLITATGQRVTLRCSPRSGDLSVYWYQQSLDQGLQFLIQYYNGEERAKGNILERFSAQQFPDLHSELNLSSLELGDSALYFCASSTDWEAGGYTFGSGTRLTVV.

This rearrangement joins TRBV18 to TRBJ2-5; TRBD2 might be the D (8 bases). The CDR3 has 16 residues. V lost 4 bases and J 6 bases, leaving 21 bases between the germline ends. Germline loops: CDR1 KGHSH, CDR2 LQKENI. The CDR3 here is CASSLGGGQKKKTQYF. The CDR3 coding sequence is TGTGCCAGCTCACTCGGGGGGGGACAGAAAAAGAAGACCCAGTACTTC.

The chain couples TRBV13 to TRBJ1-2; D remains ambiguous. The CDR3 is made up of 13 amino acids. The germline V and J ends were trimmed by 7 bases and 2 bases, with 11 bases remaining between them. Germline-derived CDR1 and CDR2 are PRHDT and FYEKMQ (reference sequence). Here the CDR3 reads CASTAGNNYGYTF. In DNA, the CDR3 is TGTGCCAGCACCGCGGGGAACAACTATGGCTACACCTTC.

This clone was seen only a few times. The CDR3 nucleotides are TGTGCCAGCAGCTTAGGGCTGGGACGAGAGACCCAGTACTTC. Its translation is CASSLGLGRETQYF. This chain joins TRBV7-2 and TRBJ2-5; possibly TRBD1 or TRBD2 for D (5 bases each). The CDR3 contains 14 residues. The V end was cut by 1 base, the J end by 4 bases, with 10 bases between. CDR1 and CDR2 (germline): SGHTA, FQGNSA.

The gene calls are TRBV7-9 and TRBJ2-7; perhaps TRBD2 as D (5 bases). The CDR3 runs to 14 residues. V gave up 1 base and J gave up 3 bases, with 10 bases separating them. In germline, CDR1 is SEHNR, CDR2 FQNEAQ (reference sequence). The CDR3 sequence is CASSLGEGFYEQYF. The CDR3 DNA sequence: TGTGCCAGCAGCTTAGGTGAGGGTTTCTACGAGCAGTACTTC.

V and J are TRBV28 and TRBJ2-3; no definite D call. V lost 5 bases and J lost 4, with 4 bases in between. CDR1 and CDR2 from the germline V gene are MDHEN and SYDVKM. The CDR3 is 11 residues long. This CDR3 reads CASSTPDTQYF. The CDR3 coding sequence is TGTGCCAGCAGTACTCCAGATACGCAGTATTTT.

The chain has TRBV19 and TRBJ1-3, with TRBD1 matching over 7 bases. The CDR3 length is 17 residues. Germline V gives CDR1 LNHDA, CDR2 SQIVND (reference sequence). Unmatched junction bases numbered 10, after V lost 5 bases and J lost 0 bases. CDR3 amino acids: CASSPGQTIHSGNTIYF. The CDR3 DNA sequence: TGTGCCAGTAGTCCGGGACAGACCATTCACTCTGGAAACACCATATATTTT.

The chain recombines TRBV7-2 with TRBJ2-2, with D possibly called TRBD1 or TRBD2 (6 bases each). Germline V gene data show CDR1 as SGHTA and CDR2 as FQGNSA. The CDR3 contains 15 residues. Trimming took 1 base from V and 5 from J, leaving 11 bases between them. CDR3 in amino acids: CASSLVRGPTGELFF. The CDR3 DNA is TGTGCCAGCAGCTTAGTTCGGGGGCCAACCGGGGAGCTGTTTTTT.

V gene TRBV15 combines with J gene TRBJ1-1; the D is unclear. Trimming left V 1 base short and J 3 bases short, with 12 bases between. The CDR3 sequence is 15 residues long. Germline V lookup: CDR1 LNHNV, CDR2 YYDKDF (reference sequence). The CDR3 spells CATSRVKRLDTEAFF. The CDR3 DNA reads TGTGCCACCAGCAGAGTAAAAAGACTGGACACTGAAGCTTTCTTT.

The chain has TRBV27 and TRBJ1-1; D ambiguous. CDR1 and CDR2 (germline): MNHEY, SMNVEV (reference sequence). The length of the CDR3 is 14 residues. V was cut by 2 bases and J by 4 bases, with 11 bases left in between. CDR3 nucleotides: TGTGCCAGCAGTTTAAAGGTAGGAGGCACTGAAGCTTTCTTT. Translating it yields CASSLKVGGTEAFF.

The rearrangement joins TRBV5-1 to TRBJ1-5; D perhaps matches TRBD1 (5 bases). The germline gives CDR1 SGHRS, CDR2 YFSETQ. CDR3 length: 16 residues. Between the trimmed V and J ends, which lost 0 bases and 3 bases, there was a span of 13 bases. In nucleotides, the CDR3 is TGCGCCAGCAGCTTGGGAGTCTCGGGGCACAATCAGCCCCAGCATTTT. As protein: CASSLGVSGHNQPQHF.

Here the CDR3 reads CASNRTESTQGAGELFF. Here the CDR3 DNA reads TGTGCCAGCAATCGGACCGAATCTACTCAGGGGGCCGGGGAGCTGTTTTTT. The genes are TRBV27 and TRBJ2-2, with 7 bases aligning to TRBD1. The trim removed 7 bases at V and 6 bases at J, leaving 17 bases unmatched. CDR1 is MNHEY, CDR2 SMNVEV, per germline (reference sequence). The CDR3 is made up of 17 amino acids.

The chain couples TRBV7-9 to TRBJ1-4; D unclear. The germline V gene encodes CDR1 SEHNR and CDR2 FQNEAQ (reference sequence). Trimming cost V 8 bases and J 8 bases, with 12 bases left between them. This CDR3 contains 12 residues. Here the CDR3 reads CASLGPQEKLFF. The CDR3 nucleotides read TGTGCCAGCCTTGGGCCCCAAGAAAAACTGTTTTTT. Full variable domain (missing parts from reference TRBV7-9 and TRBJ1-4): DTGVSQNPRHKITKRGQNVTFRCDPISEHNRLYWYRQTLGQGPEFLTYFQNEAQLEKSRLLSDRFSAERPKGSFSTLEIQRTEQGDSAMYLCASLGPQEKLFFGSGTQLSVL.

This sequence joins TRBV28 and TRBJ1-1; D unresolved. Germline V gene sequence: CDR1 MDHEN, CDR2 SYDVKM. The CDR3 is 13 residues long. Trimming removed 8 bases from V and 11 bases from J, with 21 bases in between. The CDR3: CASLLGPRGSAFF. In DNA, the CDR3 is TGTGCCAGCCTCCTAGGACCCCGGGGAAGTGCTTTCTTT.

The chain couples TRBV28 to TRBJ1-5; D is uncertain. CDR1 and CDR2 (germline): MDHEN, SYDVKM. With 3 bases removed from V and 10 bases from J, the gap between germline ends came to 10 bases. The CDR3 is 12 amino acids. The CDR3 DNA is TGTGCCAGCAGTTTTGGCGGAACCCCCCAGCATTTT. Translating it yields CASSFGGTPQHF.

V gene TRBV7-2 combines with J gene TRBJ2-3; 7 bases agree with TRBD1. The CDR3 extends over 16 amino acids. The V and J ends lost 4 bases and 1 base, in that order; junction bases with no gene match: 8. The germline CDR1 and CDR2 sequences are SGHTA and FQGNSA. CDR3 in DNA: TGTGCCAGCAGCTACAGGGGCGGCTCGGGCACAGATACGCAGTATTTT. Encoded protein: CASSYRGGSGTDTQYF.

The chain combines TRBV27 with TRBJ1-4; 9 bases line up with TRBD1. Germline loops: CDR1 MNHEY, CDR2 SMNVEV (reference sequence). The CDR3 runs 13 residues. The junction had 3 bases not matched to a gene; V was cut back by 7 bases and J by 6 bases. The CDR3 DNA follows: TGTGCCAGCAAGACAGGGGGTTATGAAAAACTGTTTTTT. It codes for CASKTGGYEKLFF.

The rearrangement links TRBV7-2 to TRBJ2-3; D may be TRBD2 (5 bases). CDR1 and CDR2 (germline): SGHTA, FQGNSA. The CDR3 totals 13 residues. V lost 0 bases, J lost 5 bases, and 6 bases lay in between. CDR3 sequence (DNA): TGTGCCAGCAGCTTAGCGGCGGGAGATACGCAGTATTTT. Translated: CASSLAAGDTQYF. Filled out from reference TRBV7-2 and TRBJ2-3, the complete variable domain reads GAGVSQSPSNKVTEKGKDVELRCDPISGHTALYWYRQSLGQGLEFLIYFQGNSAPDKSGLPSDRFSAERTGGSVSTLTIQRTQQEDSAVYLCASSLAAGDTQYFGPGTRLTVL.

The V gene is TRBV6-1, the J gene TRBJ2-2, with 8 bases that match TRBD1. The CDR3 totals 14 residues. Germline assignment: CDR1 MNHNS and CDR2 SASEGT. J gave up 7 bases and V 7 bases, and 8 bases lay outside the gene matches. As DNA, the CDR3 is TGTGCCAGCACCGATGAGACAGGGGTCGGGGAGCTGTTTTTT. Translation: CASTDETGVGELFF.

CDR3 DNA sequence: TGTGCCAGCAGCTTAATTCCGGGGAGCTCCTACAATGAGCAGTTCTTC. Amino acid sequence: CASSLIPGSSYNEQFF. V is TRBV7-2 and J is TRBJ2-1; weak D call: TRBD2 (5 bases). From germline, CDR1 is SGHTA and CDR2 FQGNSA. CDR3 size: 16 residues. Trimming left V 2 bases short and J 0 bases short, with 11 bases between.